This is a list of T cell receptor beta chains from one sample in a study of T cell responses to AZD1222 COVID-19 vaccine. Clones were sequenced by immunoSEQ multiplex PCR, and TCRdb holds only the in-frame ones, with some missing. The data show about 120,000 clones, 80% to 95% seen once. Source: peripheral blood, taken 28 days after the second dose of the MenACWY control vaccine. The receptors here all came from an adult who received the MenACWY meningococcal vaccine as a control. Both conserved end residues are part of each CDR3. Each record gives: J gene, clone size, V gene, CDR3 length, D gene, CDR3 DNA, CDR3 protein. A D gene is named only where the DNA matches it firmly. Expanded clones are given a class, and other clones once, few, many or no size at all.

>TRBJ1-2|.|TRBV28|11|.
TGTGCCCACGAGGGGAACTATGGCTACACCTTC
CAHEGNYGYTF
>TRBJ1-2|.|TRBV9|17|.
TGTGCCAGCAGCGTAGATCCGGATCGCGGGGGTCACTATGGCTACACCTTC
CASSVDPDRGGHYGYTF
>TRBJ1-2|.|TRBV4-1|16|TRBD1
TGCGCCAGCAGCCAAGACTTTCTACAGGGGACCTATGGCTACACCTTC
CASSQDFLQGTYGYTF
>TRBJ2-4|.|TRBV21-1|18|.
TGTGCCAGCAGCAAAAAAAATCGCAAGGACAGGTACAAAAACATTCAGTACTTC
CASSKKNRKDRYKNIQYF
>TRBJ1-3|.|TRBV9|17|.
TGTGCCAGCAGCGTACGGGCAGGGTCGATCTCTGGAAACACCATATATTTT
CASSVRAGSISGNTIYF
>TRBJ2-6|.|TRBV7-9|15|.
TGTGCCAGCAGCTTAGCGGGGGCGGGGGCCAACGTCCTGACTTTC
CASSLAGAGANVLTF
>TRBJ1-1|.|TRBV3-1/TRBV3-2|15|TRBD1
TGTGCCAGCAGCCAAACAGACAGGGGCGGAACTGAAGCTTTCTTT
CASSQTDRGGTEAFF
>TRBJ1-5|.|TRBV6-2/TRBV6-3|15|.
TGTGCCAGCAGTACCCGACGGGATAGCAATCAGCCCCAGCATTTT
CASSTRRDSNQPQHF
>TRBJ1-4|many|TRBV10-1|16|.
TGCGCCAGCAGTGAGTCTCAACCGGGACATCTGGAAAAACTGTTTTTT
CASSESQPGHLEKLFF
>TRBJ2-3|.|TRBV4-3|15|.
TGCGCCAGCAGCCGAGCGACTACCAGCACAGATACGCAGTATTTT
CASSRATTSTDTQYF
>TRBJ2-3|.|TRBV5-4|15|.
TGTGCCAGCAGCTCTGACGCGATCTCCACAGATACGCAGTATTTT
CASSSDAISTDTQYF
>TRBJ2-5|.|TRBV11-2|15|.
TGTGCCAGCACCTATAGCGGAGCTCTCCAAGAGACCCAGTACTTC
CASTYSGALQETQYF
>TRBJ2-5|once|TRBV18|17|TRBD1
TGTGCCAGCTCACCACCGGTCCAGGGGGTATTGGAAGAGACCCAGTACTTC
CASSPPVQGVLEETQYF
>TRBJ1-4|.|TRBV7-9|15|TRBD1
TGTGCCAGCAGCTTTCTAGGACAGGAGAATGAAAAACTGTTTTTT
CASSFLGQENEKLFF
>TRBJ1-4|.|TRBV18|14|.
TGTGCCAGCTCTACACGTCAGTCTAGTGAAAAACTGTTTTTT
CASSTRQSSEKLFF
>TRBJ2-5|.|TRBV5-1|15|.
TGCGCCAGCAGCCCGGGACATCAGGGCGGGGAGACCCAGTACTTC
CASSPGHQGGETQYF
>TRBJ2-1|.|TRBV5-6|15|.
TGTGCCAGCAGCCGCGGGGGCCACTCCTACAATGAGCAGTTCTTC
CASSRGGHSYNEQFF
>TRBJ1-4|.|TRBV9|15|TRBD1
TGTGCCAGCAGCCCCCAATCAGGGGGGAATGAAAAACTGTTTTTT
CASSPQSGGNEKLFF
>TRBJ1-1|.|TRBV3-1/TRBV3-2|16|TRBD1
TGTGCCAGCAGCCAAGATACAGGGGGCTGGGGCACTGAAGCTTTCTTT
CASSQDTGGWGTEAFF
>TRBJ2-5|.|TRBV18|16|TRBD1
TGTGCCAGCTCACCCACCGGGACAGAAATCCAAGAGACCCAGTACTTC
CASSPTGTEIQETQYF
>TRBJ2-5|.|TRBV9|17|.
TGTGCCAGCAGCGTGGGACGCCGAGTCGGCTTCCAAGAGACCCAGTACTTC
CASSVGRRVGFQETQYF
>TRBJ2-7|.|TRBV5-1|13|.
TGCGCCAGCAGCGCCGGACAGTCCTACGAGCAGTACTTC
CASSAGQSYEQYF
>TRBJ2-1|.|TRBV9|19|TRBD2
TGTGCCAGCAGCGTTGGGGGGACTAGCGGGCGCCGGGAGTACAATGAGCAGTTCTTC
CASSVGGTSGRREYNEQFF
>TRBJ1-2|.|TRBV6-5|14|TRBD1
TGTGCCAGCAGTTACTCGGGACAGGGAGGAGGCTACACCTTC
CASSYSGQGGGYTF
>TRBJ1-4|.|TRBV28|15|.
TGTGCCAGCAGTTTCGAACGAGGGGAGAGTGAAAAACTGTTTTTT
CASSFERGESEKLFF
>TRBJ1-2|.|TRBV15|16|TRBD1
TGTGCCACCAGCAGGACCGGGACAGGGGGTCCCTATGGCTACACCTTC
CATSRTGTGGPYGYTF
>TRBJ2-1|.|TRBV14|16|TRBD1
TGTGCCAGCAGCCGAGGGGGCTCGGGTAGGGACAATGAGCAGTTCTTC
CASSRGGSGRDNEQFF
>TRBJ2-1|once|TRBV7-2|16|.
TGTGCCAGCAGCTTACGGACAACGAGCTCCTACAATGAGCAGTTCTTC
CASSLRTTSSYNEQFF
>TRBJ1-5|few|TRBV19|12|.
TGTGCCAGTAGTAACAGGTTTCAGCCCCAGCATTTT
CASSNRFQPQHF
>TRBJ1-2|.|TRBV27|13|TRBD1
TGTGCCAGCAGTCCCCAGGGGGCTAGAGGCTACACCTTC
CASSPQGARGYTF
>TRBJ1-6|.|TRBV6-1|16|TRBD1
TGTGCCAGCAGTGAAATGGGAAGGGGGCAAGGTTCACCCCTCCACTTT
CASSEMGRGQGSPLHF
>TRBJ1-6|.|TRBV27|12|.
TGTGCCAGCGGGGGGTATGATTCACCCCTCCACTTT
CASGGYDSPLHF
>TRBJ2-3|.|TRBV4-2|15|TRBD2
TGTGCCAGCACTCTAGCGGGGGCCCGCACAGATACGCAGTATTTT
CASTLAGARTDTQYF
>TRBJ1-6|.|TRBV5-4|17|.
TGTGCCAGCAGCTTGGCCCCGACGGATTCCTATAATTCACCCCTCCACTTT
CASSLAPTDSYNSPLHF
>TRBJ2-3|.|TRBV5-1|19|TRBD2
TGCGCCAGCAGCTTGGTCGCAGTTACCGGGACTAGCCGCACAGATACGCAGTATTTT
CASSLVAVTGTSRTDTQYF
>TRBJ2-7|.|TRBV2|14|TRBD2
TGTGCCAGCAGTGTAGTAGCGGGGCCGCGCGAGCAGTACTTC
CASSVVAGPREQYF
>TRBJ2-1|.|TRBV9|14|TRBD1
TGTGCCAGCAGCGTAGGGACAGGGATGCCTGAGCAGTTCTTC
CASSVGTGMPEQFF
>TRBJ1-6|.|TRBV5-1|14|.
TGCGCCAGCAGCCGACAGGAGTTCCTTTCACCCCTCCACTTT
CASSRQEFLSPLHF
>TRBJ2-7|.|TRBV6-6|16|TRBD1
TGTGCCAGCGCCGGGGGCCGGGACAGGGTTTCCTACGAGCAGTACTTC
CASAGGRDRVSYEQYF
>TRBJ1-5|once|TRBV28|11|.
TGTGCCAGCAGTCGCAATCAGCCCCAGCATTTT
CASSRNQPQHF
>TRBJ2-3|.|TRBV6-2/TRBV6-3|15|TRBD1
TGTGCCAGCAGTTACCTTAGGACAGGGACAGATACGCAGTATTTT
CASSYLRTGTDTQYF
>TRBJ1-2|.|TRBV7-9|16|.
TGTGCCAGCAGCTTAGGCGGACCCTCCTCTAACTATGGCTACACCTTC
CASSLGGPSSNYGYTF